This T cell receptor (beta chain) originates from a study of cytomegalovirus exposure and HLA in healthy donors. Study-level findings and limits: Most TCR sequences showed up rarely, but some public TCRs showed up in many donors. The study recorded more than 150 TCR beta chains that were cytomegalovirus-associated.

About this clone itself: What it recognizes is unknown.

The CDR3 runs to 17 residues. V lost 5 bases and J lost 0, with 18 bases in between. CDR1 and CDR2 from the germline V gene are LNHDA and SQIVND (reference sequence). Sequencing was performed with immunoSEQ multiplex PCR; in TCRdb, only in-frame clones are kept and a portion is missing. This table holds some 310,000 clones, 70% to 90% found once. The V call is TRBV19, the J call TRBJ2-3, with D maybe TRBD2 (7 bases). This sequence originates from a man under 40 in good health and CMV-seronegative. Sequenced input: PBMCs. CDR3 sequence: CASSDWSGGFSTDTQYF. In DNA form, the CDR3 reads TGTGCCAGTAGTGACTGGTCGGGGGGCTTTAGCACAGATACGCAGTATTTT.